This T cell receptor beta chain was captured by sequencing in a study of human T cells and chemical hapten exposure. Study context: Diphenylcyclopropenone doses were given weekly to the scalps of patients across the approximately 24-week study.

Notes on the study in general: Among expanded TCRs, significantly more large CDR3 similarity clusters formed than among controls.

Using its own MiXCR run on the RACE reads, TCRdb lists one record per CDR3 protein. This table holds 350,000 to 450,000 distinct CDR3 sequences, approximately 5% found once. As for time point: pre-sensitization, week 0. Noted treatment: therapeutic diphenylcyclopropenone sensitization with weekly scalp DPC. This clonotype has just one count. Its antigen is unidentified. The clonotype originates from a woman aged 45-60 years with alopecia areata. Some clones in this sample may be carry-over from other donors' samples. The sequences come from whole blood, collected in connection with sensitization to the hapten diphenylcyclopropenone (DPC).

This chain's CDR3 is CSARDMTNPPLHF. CDR3 sequence (DNA): TGCAGTGCTAGAGACATGACCAATCCACCCCTCCACTTT. The chain recombines TRBV20-1 with TRBJ1-6; no firm D call. Germline CDR1 reads DFQATT; CDR2 reads SNEGSKA (reference sequence). The CDR3 contains 13 residues. V was trimmed by 0 bases and J by 11 bases, leaving 11 bases between them.